This T cell receptor (beta chain) was sequenced in a study of early T cells in non-severe SARS-CoV-2 infection. At the level of the study: Sequencing was performed on bulk RNA from unsorted whole blood, leaving chains unpaired. Notes on the study in general: The matching step, a VDJdb search, favored anti-spike CD8 responses and missed private and CD4 specificities.

This clonotype appeared a few times. No antigen is known for it. J was trimmed by 6 bases and V by 4 bases; bases with no gene match: 1. CDR3 size: 12 residues. The germline CDR1 and CDR2 sequences are LGHDT and YNNKEL (reference sequence). Attached unique molecular identifiers marked individual cDNA molecules. MiXCR, applied by TCRdb to the 5' RACE reads, yields one record per CDR3 protein. There are roughly 120,000 distinct CDR3 sequences in the sample; under 15% occur only once, and 20% to 25% lies in the top ten. The sequenced material came from whole blood. The chain couples TRBV3-1 to TRBJ2-3, with 7 bases matching TRBD2. This TCR came from an adult who was a healthcare worker with PCR-confirmed SARS-CoV-2 infection or an uninfected control (not recorded which). CDR3 DNA sequence: TGTGCCAGCAGCCGGGACTACGATACGCAGTATTTT. It specifies CASSRDYDTQYF.